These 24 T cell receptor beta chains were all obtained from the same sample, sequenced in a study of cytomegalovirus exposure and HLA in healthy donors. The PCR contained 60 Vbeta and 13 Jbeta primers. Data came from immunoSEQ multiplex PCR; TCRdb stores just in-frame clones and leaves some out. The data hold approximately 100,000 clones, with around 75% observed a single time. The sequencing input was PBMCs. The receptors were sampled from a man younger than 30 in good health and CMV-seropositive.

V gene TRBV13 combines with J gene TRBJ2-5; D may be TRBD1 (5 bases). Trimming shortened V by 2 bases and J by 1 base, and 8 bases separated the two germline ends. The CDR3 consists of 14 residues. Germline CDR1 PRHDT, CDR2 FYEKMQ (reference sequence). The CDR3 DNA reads TGTGCCAGCAGCTTACCGACAGCCCAAGAGACCCAGTACTTC. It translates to CASSLPTAQETQYF.

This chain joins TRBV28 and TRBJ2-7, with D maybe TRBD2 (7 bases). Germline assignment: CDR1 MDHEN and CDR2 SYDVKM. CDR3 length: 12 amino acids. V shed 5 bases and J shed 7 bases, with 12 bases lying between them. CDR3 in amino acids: CASSVGGGEQYF. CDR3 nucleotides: TGTGCCAGCAGTGTAGGGGGAGGGGAGCAGTACTTC.

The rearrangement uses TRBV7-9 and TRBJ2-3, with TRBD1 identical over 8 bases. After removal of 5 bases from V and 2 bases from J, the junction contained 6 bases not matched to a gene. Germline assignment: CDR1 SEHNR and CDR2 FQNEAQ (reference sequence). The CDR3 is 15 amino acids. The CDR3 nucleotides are TGTGCCAGCAGCCGACAGGGGTTGTTCACAGATACGCAGTATTTT. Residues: CASSRQGLFTDTQYF.

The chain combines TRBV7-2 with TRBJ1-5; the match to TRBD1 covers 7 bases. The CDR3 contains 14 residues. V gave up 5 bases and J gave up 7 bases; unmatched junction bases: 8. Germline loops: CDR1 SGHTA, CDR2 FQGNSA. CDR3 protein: CASSTRQGSQPQHF. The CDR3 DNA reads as TGTGCCAGCAGCACCCGACAGGGAAGCCAGCCCCAGCATTTT.

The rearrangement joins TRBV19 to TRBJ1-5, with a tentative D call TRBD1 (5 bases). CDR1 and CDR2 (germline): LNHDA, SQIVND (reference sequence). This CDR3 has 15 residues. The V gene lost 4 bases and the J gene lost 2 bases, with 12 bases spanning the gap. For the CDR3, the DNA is TGTGCCAGTAGTAGGGACTCCGGCGGCAATCAGCCCCAGCATTTT. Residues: CASSRDSGGNQPQHF.

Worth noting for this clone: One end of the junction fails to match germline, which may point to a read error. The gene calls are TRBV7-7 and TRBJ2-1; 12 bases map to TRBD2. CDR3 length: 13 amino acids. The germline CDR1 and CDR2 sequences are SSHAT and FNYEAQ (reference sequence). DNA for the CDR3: TGTGCCAGCAGCCTAGCGGGGGGGCCGGAGCAGTTCTTC. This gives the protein CASSLAGGPEQFF.

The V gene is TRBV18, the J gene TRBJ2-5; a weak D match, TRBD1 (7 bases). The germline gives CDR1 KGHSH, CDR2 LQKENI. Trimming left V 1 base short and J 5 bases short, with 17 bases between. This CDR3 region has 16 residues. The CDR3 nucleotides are TGTGCCAGCTCACCACGCGCTGGGCCAGGGGGGGAGACCCAGTACTTC. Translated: CASSPRAGPGGETQYF.

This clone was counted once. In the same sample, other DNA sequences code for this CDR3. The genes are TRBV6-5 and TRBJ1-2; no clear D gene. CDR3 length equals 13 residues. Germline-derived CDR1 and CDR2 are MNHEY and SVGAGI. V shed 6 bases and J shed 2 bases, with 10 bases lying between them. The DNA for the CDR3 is TGTGCCAGCAGCCCCAACAGAAACTATGGCTACACCTTC. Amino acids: CASSPNRNYGYTF.

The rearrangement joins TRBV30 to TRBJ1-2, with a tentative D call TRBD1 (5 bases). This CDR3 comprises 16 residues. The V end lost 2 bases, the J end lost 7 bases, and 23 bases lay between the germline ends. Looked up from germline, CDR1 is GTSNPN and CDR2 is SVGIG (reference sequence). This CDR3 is CAWSQPTREALSGYTF. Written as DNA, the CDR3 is TGTGCCTGGAGTCAACCAACCAGGGAGGCTCTGTCTGGCTACACCTTC. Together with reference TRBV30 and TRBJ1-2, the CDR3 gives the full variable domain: SQTIHQWPATLVQPVGSPLSLECTVEGTSNPNLYWYRQAAGRGLQLLFYSVGIGQISSEVPQNLSASRPQDRQFILSSKKLLLSDSGFYLCAWSQPTREALSGYTFGSGTRLTVV.

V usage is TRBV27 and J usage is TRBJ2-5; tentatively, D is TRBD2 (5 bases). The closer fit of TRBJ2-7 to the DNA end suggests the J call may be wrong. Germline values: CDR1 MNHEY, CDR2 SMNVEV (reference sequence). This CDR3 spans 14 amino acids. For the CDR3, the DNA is TGTGCCAGCAGTTTTTCTACAGCGAGCGGCGAGCAGTACTTC. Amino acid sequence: CASSFSTASGEQYF.

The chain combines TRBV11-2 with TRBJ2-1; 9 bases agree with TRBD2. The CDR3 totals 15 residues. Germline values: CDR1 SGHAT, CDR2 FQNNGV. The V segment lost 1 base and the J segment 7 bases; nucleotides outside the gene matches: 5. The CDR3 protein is CASSLVLAGLNEQFF. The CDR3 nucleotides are TGTGCCAGCAGCTTAGTGCTAGCGGGGTTGAATGAGCAGTTCTTC.

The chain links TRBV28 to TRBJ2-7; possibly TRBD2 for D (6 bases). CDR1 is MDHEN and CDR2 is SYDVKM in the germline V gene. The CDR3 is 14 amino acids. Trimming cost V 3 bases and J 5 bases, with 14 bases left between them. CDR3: CASSFGGALNEQYF. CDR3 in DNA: TGTGCCAGCAGTTTCGGCGGGGCTTTGAACGAGCAGTACTTC.

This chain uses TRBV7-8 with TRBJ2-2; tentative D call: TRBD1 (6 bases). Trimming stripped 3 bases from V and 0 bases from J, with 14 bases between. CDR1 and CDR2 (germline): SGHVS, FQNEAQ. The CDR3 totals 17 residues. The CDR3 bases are TGTGCCAGCAGCTTTATGCCTCAGGGGTCGAACACCGGGGAGCTGTTTTTT. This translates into CASSFMPQGSNTGELFF.

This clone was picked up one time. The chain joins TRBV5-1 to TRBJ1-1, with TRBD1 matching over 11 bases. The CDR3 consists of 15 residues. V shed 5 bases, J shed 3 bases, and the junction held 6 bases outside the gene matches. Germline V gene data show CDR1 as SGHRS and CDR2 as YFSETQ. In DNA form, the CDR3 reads TGCGCCAGCAGGGATCCGGGACAGGGGGACACTGAAGCTTTCTTT. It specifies CASRDPGQGDTEAFF.

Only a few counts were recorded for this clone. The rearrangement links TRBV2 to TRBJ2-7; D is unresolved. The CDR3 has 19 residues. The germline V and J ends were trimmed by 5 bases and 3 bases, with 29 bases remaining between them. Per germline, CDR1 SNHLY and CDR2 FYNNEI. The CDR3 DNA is TGTGCCAGCAGTACACCAAAGTCCTCTACTGGGCAGAGCATCTACGAGCAGTACTTC. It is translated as CASSTPKSSTGQSIYEQYF.

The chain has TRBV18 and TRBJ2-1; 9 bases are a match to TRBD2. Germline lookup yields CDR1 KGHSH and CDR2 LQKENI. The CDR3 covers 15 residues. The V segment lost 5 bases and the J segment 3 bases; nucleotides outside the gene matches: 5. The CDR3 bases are TGTGCCAGCTCATCCGCTAGCGGGGTCTACAATGAGCAGTTCTTC. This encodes CASSSASGVYNEQFF.

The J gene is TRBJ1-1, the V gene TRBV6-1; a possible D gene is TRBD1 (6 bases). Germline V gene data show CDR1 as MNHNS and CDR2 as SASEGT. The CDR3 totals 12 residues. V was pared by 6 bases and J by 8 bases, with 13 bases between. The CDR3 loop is CASRAQGFEAFF. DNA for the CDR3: TGTGCCAGCAGAGCACAGGGTTTCGAAGCTTTCTTT.

CDR3 region: CASSTAATNEKLFF. The DNA of the CDR3 is TGTGCCAGCAGTACAGCCGCAACTAATGAAAAACTGTTTTTT. The chain has TRBV28 and TRBJ1-4; D remains unclear. This CDR3 is 14 amino acids long. Germline CDR1 and CDR2: MDHEN and SYDVKM. V was trimmed by 5 bases and J by 0 bases, leaving 7 bases between them.

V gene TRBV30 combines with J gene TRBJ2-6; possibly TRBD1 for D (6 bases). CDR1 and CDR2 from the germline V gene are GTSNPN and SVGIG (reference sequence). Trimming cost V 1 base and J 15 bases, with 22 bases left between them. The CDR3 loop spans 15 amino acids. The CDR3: CAWSALRGKTAGLTF. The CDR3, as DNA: TGTGCCTGGAGTGCCCTAAGGGGGAAGACAGCCGGCCTGACTTTC.

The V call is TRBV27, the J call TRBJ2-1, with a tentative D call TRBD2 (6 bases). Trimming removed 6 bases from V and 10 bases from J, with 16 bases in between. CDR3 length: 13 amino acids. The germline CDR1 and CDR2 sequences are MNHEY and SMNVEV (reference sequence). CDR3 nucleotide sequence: TGTGCCAGCAGCCGCGGGACTTCTTTAGAGCAGTTCTTC. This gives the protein CASSRGTSLEQFF.

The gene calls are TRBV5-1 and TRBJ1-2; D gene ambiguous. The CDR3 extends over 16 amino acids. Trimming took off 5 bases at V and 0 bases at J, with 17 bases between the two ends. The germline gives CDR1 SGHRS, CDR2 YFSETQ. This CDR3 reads CASSRTLSDTNYGYTF. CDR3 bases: TGCGCCAGCAGTCGAACTCTAAGTGATACTAACTATGGCTACACCTTC.

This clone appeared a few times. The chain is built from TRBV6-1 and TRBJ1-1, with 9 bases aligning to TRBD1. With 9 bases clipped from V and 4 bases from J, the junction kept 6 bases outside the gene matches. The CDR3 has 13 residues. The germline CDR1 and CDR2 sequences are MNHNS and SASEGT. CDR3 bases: TGTGCCAGTAGGGACAGGGAGGGCACTGAAGCTTTCTTT. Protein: CASRDREGTEAFF.

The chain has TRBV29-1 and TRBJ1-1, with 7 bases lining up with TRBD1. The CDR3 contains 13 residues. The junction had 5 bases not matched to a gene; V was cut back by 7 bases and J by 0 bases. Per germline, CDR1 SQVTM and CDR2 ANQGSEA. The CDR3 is CSGYTGVNTEAFF. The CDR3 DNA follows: TGCAGCGGGTATACAGGGGTGAACACTGAAGCTTTCTTT.

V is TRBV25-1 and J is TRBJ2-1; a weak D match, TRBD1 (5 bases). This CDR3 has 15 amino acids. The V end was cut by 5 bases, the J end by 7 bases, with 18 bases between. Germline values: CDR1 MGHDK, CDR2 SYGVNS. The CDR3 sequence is CASSTLIGAVNEQFF. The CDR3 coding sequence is TGTGCCAGCAGTACCTTAATAGGGGCCGTGAATGAGCAGTTCTTC.